This TCR beta chain was captured by sequencing in a study of T cells in localized non-small cell lung cancer. Germline CDR1 MNHGY, CDR2 SAAAGT. The CDR3 is 16 amino acids. The ends were cut back, 10 bases at V and 4 bases at J, with 22 bases in the middle. This table comes from immunoSEQ multiplex PCR, and its TCRdb copy is limited to in-frame clones, with some not included. The table lists about 1,400 clones, roughly 22% of them singletons. The chain recombines TRBV6-8 with TRBJ1-4, with D possibly being TRBD1 (6 bases). This specimen consisted of lung tumor tissue, obtained before any cancer treatment. This TCR came from a female donor aged 60 or older with stage II squamous cell lung carcinoma. The CDR3 loop reads CATHPGQKAGNEKLFF. The DNA for the CDR3 is TGTGCCACCCACCCCGGACAGAAGGCGGGTAATGAAAAACTGTTTTTT.